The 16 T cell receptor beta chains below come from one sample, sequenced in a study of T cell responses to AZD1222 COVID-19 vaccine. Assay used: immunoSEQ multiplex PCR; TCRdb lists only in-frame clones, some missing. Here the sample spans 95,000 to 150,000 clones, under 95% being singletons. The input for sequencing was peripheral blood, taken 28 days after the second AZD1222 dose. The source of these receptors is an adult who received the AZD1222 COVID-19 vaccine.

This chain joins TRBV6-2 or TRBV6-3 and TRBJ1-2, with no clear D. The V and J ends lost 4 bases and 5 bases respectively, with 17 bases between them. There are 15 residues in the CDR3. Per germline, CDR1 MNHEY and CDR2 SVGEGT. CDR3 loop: CASSSGAPYLYGYTF. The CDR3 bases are TGTGCCAGCAGTTCCGGAGCACCTTACCTATATGGCTACACCTTC.

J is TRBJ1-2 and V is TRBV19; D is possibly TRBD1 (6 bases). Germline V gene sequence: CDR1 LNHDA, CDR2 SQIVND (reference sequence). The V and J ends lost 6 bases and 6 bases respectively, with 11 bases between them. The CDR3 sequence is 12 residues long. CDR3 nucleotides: TGTGCCAGTAGGATACAGGGAAATGGCTACACCTTC. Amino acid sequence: CASRIQGNGYTF.

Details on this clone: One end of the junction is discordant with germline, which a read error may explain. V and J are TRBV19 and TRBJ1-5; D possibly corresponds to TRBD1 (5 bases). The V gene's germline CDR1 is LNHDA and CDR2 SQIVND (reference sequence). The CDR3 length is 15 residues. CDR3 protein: CASGIHRQGNQPQHF. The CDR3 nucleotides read TGTGCCAGTGGTATCCACCGGCAGGGAAATCAGCCCCAGCATTTT.

CDR3 amino acids: CSVESRNEQFF. The CDR3 DNA follows: TGCAGCGTTGAGTCAAGGAATGAGCAGTTCTTC. The chain employs TRBV29-1 and TRBJ2-1; D is uncertain. Germline lookup yields CDR1 SQVTM and CDR2 ANQGSEA. The CDR3 has 11 amino acids. V lost 3 bases and J lost 7, with 7 bases in between.

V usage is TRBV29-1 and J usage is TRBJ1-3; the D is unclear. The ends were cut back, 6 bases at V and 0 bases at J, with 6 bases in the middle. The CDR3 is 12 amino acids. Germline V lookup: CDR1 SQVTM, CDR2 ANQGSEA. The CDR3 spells CSVKSSGNTIYF. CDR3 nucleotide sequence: TGCAGCGTAAAGAGCTCTGGAAACACCATATATTTT.

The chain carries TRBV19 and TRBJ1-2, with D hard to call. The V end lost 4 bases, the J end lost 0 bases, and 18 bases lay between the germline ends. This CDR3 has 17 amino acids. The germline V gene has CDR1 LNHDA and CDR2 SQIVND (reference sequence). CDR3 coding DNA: TGTGCCAGTAGTACTCGGGTTCGGCAGCGAACTAACTATGGCTACACCTTC. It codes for CASSTRVRQRTNYGYTF.

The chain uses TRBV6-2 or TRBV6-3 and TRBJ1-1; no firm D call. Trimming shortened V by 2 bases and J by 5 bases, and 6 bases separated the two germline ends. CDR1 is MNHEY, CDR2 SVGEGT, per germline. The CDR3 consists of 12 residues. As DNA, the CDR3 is TGTGCCAGCAGTTACCAATGGACTGAAGCTTTCTTT. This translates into CASSYQWTEAFF.

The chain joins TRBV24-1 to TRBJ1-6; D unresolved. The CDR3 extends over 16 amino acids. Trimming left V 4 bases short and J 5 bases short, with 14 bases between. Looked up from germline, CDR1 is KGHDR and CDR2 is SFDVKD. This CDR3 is CATSDLVEYHNSPLHF. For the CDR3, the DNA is TGTGCCACCAGTGACTTGGTAGAGTACCATAATTCACCCCTCCACTTT.

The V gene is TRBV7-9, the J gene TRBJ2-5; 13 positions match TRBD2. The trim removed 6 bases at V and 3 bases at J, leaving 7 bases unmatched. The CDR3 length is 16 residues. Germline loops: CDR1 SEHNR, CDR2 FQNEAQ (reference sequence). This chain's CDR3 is CASSPSGTSGEETQYF. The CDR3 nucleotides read TGTGCCAGCAGTCCATCAGGGACTAGCGGGGAAGAGACCCAGTACTTC.

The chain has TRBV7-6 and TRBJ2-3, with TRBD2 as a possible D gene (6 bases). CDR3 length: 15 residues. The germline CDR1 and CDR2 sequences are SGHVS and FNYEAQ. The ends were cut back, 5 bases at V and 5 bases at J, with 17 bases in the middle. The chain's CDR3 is CASSSPEGLGDTQYF. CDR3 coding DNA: TGTGCCAGCAGCAGTCCGGAGGGCCTAGGAGATACGCAGTATTTT.

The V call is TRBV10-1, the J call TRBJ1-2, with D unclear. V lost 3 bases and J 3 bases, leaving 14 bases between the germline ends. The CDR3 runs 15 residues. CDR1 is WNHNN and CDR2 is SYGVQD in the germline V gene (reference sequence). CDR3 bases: TGCGCCAGCAGTGACTGGCAGGATGGCGACTATGGCTACACCTTC. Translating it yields CASSDWQDGDYGYTF.

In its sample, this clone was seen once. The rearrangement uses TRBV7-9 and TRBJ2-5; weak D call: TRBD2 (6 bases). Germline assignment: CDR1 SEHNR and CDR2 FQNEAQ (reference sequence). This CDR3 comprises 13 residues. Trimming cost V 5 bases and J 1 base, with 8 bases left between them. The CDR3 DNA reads TGTGCCAGCAGCCCGGGACTCCAAGAGACCCAGTACTTC. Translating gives CASSPGLQETQYF. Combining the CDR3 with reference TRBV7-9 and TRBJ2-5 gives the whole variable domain DTGVSQNPRHKITKRGQNVTFRCDPISEHNRLYWYRQTLGQGPEFLTYFQNEAQLEKSRLLSDRFSAERPKGSFSTLEIQRTEQGDSAMYLCASSPGLQETQYFGPGTRLLVL.

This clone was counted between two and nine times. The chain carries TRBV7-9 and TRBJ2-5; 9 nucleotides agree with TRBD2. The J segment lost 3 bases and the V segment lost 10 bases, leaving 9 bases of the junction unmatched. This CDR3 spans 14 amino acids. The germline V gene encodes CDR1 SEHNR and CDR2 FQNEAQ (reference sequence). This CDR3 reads CATGGASGKETQYF. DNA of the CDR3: TGTGCCACCGGAGGGGCTAGCGGGAAAGAGACCCAGTACTTC.

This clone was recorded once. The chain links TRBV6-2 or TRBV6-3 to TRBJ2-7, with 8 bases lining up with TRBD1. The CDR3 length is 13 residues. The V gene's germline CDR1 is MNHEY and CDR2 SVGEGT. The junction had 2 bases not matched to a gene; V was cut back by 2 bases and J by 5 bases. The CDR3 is CASSYQTGDEQYF. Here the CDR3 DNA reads TGTGCCAGCAGTTACCAGACAGGGGACGAGCAGTACTTC.

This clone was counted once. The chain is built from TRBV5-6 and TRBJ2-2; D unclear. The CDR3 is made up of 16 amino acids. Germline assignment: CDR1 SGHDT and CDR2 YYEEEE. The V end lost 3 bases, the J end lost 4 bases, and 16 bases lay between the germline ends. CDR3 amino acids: CASSSIDIQLTGELFF. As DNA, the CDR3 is TGTGCCAGCAGCTCTATCGACATACAACTCACCGGGGAGCTGTTTTTT. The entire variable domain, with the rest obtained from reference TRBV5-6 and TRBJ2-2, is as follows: DAGVTQSPTHLIKTRGQQVTLRCSPKSGHDTVSWYQQALGQGPQFIFQYYEEEERQRGNFPDRFSGHQFPNYSSELNVNALLLGDSALYLCASSSIDIQLTGELFFGEGSRLTVL.

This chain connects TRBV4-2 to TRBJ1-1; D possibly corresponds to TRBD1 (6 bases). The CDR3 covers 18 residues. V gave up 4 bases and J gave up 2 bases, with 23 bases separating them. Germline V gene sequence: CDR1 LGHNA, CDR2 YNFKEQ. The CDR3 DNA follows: TGTGCCAGCAGCCTCCGCGCTCCTGATGACAGGTTCAACACTGAAGCTTTCTTT. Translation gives CASSLRAPDDRFNTEAFF.